This TCR beta chain was obtained from a study of CD8 T cells in ankylosing spondylitis. Study-level results: Past research had described some motif variants in reactive arthritis synovial fluid and blood.

This clonotype was seen only a few times. What it binds is unknown. The V end was cut by 5 bases, the J end by 6 bases, with 8 bases between. The CDR3 runs 11 residues. Quantitative barcoded 5'-RACE was used to prepare TCR beta libraries. TCRdb re-analysed the 5' RACE reads in MiXCR, keeping a single row per CDR3 protein. The table has nearly 250,000 distinct CDR3 sequences, around 32% seen once. The clonotype originates from a male donor with ankylosing spondylitis or in good health (not recorded which). The gene calls are TRBV12-3 or TRBV12-4 and TRBJ2-7; D is perhaps TRBD1 (6 bases). Material: blood, either unsorted or a sorted T cell fraction (not recorded which). In DNA form, the CDR3 reads TGTGCCAGCAGTGTAGGGGGCGAGCAGTACTTC. Amino acids: CASSVGGEQYF.